A single sample gave rise to the 32 T cell receptor beta chains below, sequenced in a study of CD8 T cells in ankylosing spondylitis. From the 5' RACE reads, TCRdb called clonotypes with MiXCR, one entry per CDR3 protein. Of 130,000 or so distinct CDR3 sequences listed, 11% were seen once; the top ten hold about 4%. Sequencing input: blood, either unsorted or a sorted T cell fraction (not recorded which). The receptors were gathered from a female donor with ankylosing spondylitis or in good health (not recorded which).

This chain joins TRBV14 and TRBJ2-4; 10 positions agree with TRBD2. V was clipped by 2 bases and J by 0 bases; unmatched bases: 4. CDR3 length: 17 amino acids. Germline V lookup: CDR1 SGHDN, CDR2 FVKESK. In nucleotides, the CDR3 is TGTGCCAGCAGCCAACAGATAGCGGGAGGAGCCAAAAACATTCAGTACTTC. It translates to CASSQQIAGGAKNIQYF.

Ten or more counts support this clonotype. The CDR3 region has the DNA TGCGCCAGCAGCATGACACGGGCAAGCGGGGAGCTGTTTTTT. It is translated as CASSMTRASGELFF. V is TRBV5-1 and J is TRBJ2-2; D remains ambiguous. The CDR3 length is 14 residues. Germline CDR1 is SGHRS and CDR2 is YFSETQ. Trimming pared 4 bases from V and 7 bases from J, leaving 14 bases between.

At least ten counts were recorded for this clonotype. V usage is TRBV3-1 and J usage is TRBJ2-3, with D possibly called TRBD1 or TRBD2 (5 bases each). This CDR3 comprises 12 residues. V lost 8 bases, J lost 4 bases, and 10 bases lay in between. CDR1 is LGHDT and CDR2 is YNNKEL in the germline V gene (reference sequence). The CDR3 sequence is CASSGTADTQYF. DNA of the CDR3: TGTGCCAGCTCGGGGACGGCAGATACGCAGTATTTT.

At least ten counts were recorded for this clonotype. V and J are TRBV5-5 and TRBJ1-1; no reliable D call. Germline values: CDR1 SGHKS, CDR2 YYEKEE (reference sequence). The CDR3 loop spans 14 amino acids. The V end was cut by 7 bases, the J end by 0 bases, with 13 bases between. CDR3 nucleotide sequence: TGTGCCAGCGGGAGGGCGGCAATGAACACTGAAGCTTTCTTT. Amino acids: CASGRAAMNTEAFF.

This clonotype occurred many times. The V gene is TRBV5-1, the J gene TRBJ2-5; a weak D match, TRBD2 (5 bases). CDR3 length equals 14 residues. Trimming removed 4 bases from V and 5 bases from J, with 15 bases in between. CDR1 is SGHRS, CDR2 YFSETQ, per germline. Written as DNA, the CDR3 is TGCGCCAGCAGCACCAACGGAGGTTTGGAGACCCAGTACTTC. Its translation is CASSTNGGLETQYF.

This clonotype is medium-sized in the sample. The CDR3 sequence: CSARDAKREGYNEQFF. The CDR3 DNA is TGCAGTGCTAGAGATGCGAAGCGGGAGGGGTACAATGAGCAGTTCTTC. This chain uses TRBV20-1 with TRBJ2-1, with TRBD2 matching 10 bases. The CDR3 is made up of 16 amino acids. Germline CDR1 reads DFQATT; CDR2 reads SNEGSKA (reference sequence). V dropped 0 bases and J dropped 4; count of bases not matched to a gene: 6.

There are many counts of this clonotype. The V and J genes are TRBV19 and TRBJ2-1, with D perhaps matching TRBD1 (5 bases). The CDR3 spans 13 residues. Germline loops: CDR1 LNHDA, CDR2 SQIVND (reference sequence). Between the trimmed V and J ends, which lost 3 bases and 6 bases, there was a span of 9 bases. The CDR3 DNA sequence: TGTGCCAGTAGTATGAGCAGGGCCAATGAGCAGTTCTTC. It codes for CASSMSRANEQFF.

This clonotype was seen ten or more times. The rearrangement uses TRBV28 and TRBJ2-1; 8 bases align to TRBD2. Germline loops: CDR1 MDHEN, CDR2 SYDVKM. The CDR3 is 16 amino acids. Trimming cost V 5 bases and J 0 bases; bases outside gene matches: 6. In DNA form, the CDR3 reads TGTGCCAGCAGTACGCGGGAGGCGAGCTCCTACAATGAGCAGTTCTTC. It codes for CASSTREASSYNEQFF.

This clonotype showed up many times. In DNA, the CDR3 is TGTGCCAGCAGCCAAGATTATCCCATACCCAACGAGCAGTACTTC. Translation gives CASSQDYPIPNEQYF. The rearrangement links TRBV3-1 to TRBJ2-7; D not certain. The CDR3 is 15 residues long. The V end was cut by 0 bases, the J end by 5 bases, with 14 bases between. CDR1 and CDR2 (germline): LGHDT, YNNKEL (reference sequence).

In its sample, this clonotype was seen many times. This rearrangement joins TRBV28 to TRBJ1-6, with D possibly being TRBD1 (5 bases). The CDR3 is made up of 14 amino acids. V lost 7 bases and J lost 7, with 14 bases in between. Per the germline V gene, CDR1 is MDHEN and CDR2 is SYDVKM. CDR3 coding DNA: TGTGCCAGCACCCGGGACGCCGTAAATTCACCCCTCCACTTT. Translation gives CASTRDAVNSPLHF.

This clonotype was seen repeatedly, ten times or more. The chain employs TRBV29-1 and TRBJ2-3, with D hard to call. Germline V gene lookup returns CDR1 SQVTM and CDR2 ANQGSEA. The CDR3 covers 11 residues. Trimming took 3 bases from V and 0 from J, leaving 1 base between them. CDR3 in amino acids: CSVESTDTQYF. In nucleotides, the CDR3 is TGCAGCGTTGAGAGCACAGATACGCAGTATTTT.

This clonotype was observed many times. V gene TRBV7-8 combines with J gene TRBJ2-1, with 12 bases that match TRBD1. This CDR3 region has 14 residues. The trim removed 8 bases at V and 9 bases at J, leaving 8 bases unmatched. Germline lookup yields CDR1 SGHVS and CDR2 FQNEAQ. CDR3 sequence reads: CASGSGQGASEQFF. The CDR3 DNA follows: TGTGCCAGCGGGTCGGGACAGGGGGCTAGTGAGCAGTTCTTC.

This clonotype showed up many times. The V and J genes are TRBV9 and TRBJ2-4; D may match TRBD1 or TRBD2 (5 bases each). This CDR3 comprises 14 residues. V lost 1 base, J lost 3 bases, and 8 bases lay in between. Germline CDR1 SGDLS, CDR2 YYNGEE. Written as DNA, the CDR3 is TGTGCCAGCAGCGTAAATGGGGGCAAAAACATTCAGTACTTC. Amino acid sequence: CASSVNGGKNIQYF.

A word on this clonotype: A much larger clone is a single base away; this may be a read error. The gene calls are TRBV29-1 and TRBJ1-2, with a weak D call TRBD1 (6 bases). The CDR3 is 12 amino acids. The germline gives CDR1 SQVTM, CDR2 ANQGSEA. The CDR3 bases are TGCAGCACCCAACAGGGAGATTATGGCGACACCTTC. This codes for CSTQQGDYGDTF.

This clonotype was counted many times. The chain couples TRBV29-1 to TRBJ1-2, with D maybe TRBD1 (5 bases). This CDR3 region has 13 residues. Germline values: CDR1 SQVTM, CDR2 ANQGSEA. V lost 0 bases and J lost 5, with 10 bases in between. The CDR3 bases are TGCAGCGTTGAAGATCCCGGGACTTATGGCTACACCTTC. It codes for CSVEDPGTYGYTF.

There are many counts of this clonotype. The chain uses TRBV28 and TRBJ2-5; TRBD2 might be the D (6 bases). V was shortened by 3 bases and J by 2 bases, with 19 bases between the two germline ends. From germline, CDR1 is MDHEN and CDR2 SYDVKM. CDR3 length: 17 residues. The CDR3 loop reads CASSFPGRGTQQETQYF. In nucleotides, the CDR3 is TGTGCCAGCAGTTTCCCTGGACGGGGGACGCAGCAAGAGACCCAGTACTTC.

This clonotype appeared many times. The chain recombines TRBV5-1 with TRBJ1-1, with D tentatively TRBD1 (5 bases). The V and J ends lost 7 bases and 1 base respectively, with 14 bases between them. There are 14 residues in the CDR3. From germline, CDR1 is SGHRS and CDR2 YFSETQ. DNA of the CDR3: TGCGCCAGCTCCCGCGGACACCCGAACACTGAAGCTTTCTTT. Its protein is CASSRGHPNTEAFF.

Many counts were recorded for this clonotype. J is TRBJ1-2 and V is TRBV30; D may be TRBD1 (5 bases). V gave up 0 bases and J gave up 13 bases, with 15 bases separating them. Germline-derived CDR1 and CDR2 are GTSNPN and SVGIG (reference sequence). There are 12 residues in the CDR3. DNA for the CDR3: TGTGCCTGGAGTGTAGGAGGGACTCTCGCCACCTTC. This encodes CAWSVGGTLATF.

This clonotype was detected many times. V usage is TRBV28 and J usage is TRBJ2-7; perhaps TRBD1 as D (5 bases). Germline V lookup: CDR1 MDHEN, CDR2 SYDVKM. The CDR3 is made up of 14 amino acids. V was clipped by 7 bases and J by 0 bases, with 13 bases between them. The CDR3 DNA follows: TGTGCCAGCATTCAGGGCCCGAGCTCCTACGAGCAGTACTTC. Its protein product is CASIQGPSSYEQYF.

This clonotype was detected many times. V and J are TRBV10-2 and TRBJ2-1; D not certain. This CDR3 contains 10 residues. The V gene's germline CDR1 is WSHSY and CDR2 SAAADI. V was clipped by 8 bases and J by 7 bases, with 6 bases between them. The CDR3 region has the DNA TGCGCCAGCGGGGTTAATGAGCAGTTCTTC. Encoded protein: CASGVNEQFF.

The table lists this clonotype with many counts. The junction departs from germline at one end; a sequencing error may be responsible. J is TRBJ1-2 and V is TRBV20-1; the D is unclear. This CDR3 is built from 8 residues. CDR1 DFQATT and CDR2 SNEGSKA come from the germline V gene (reference sequence). The CDR3 loop is CSADPTPF. The CDR3 DNA follows: TGCAGTGCTGACCCTACTCCCTTC.

This clonotype came up a few times. This chain connects TRBV20-1 to TRBJ2-5; 10 bases align to TRBD2. Trimming took 3 bases from V and 5 from J; bases not matched to a gene: 9. The CDR3 has 15 amino acids. Per germline, CDR1 DFQATT and CDR2 SNEGSKA (reference sequence). The CDR3 DNA sequence: TGCAGTGCTAGTACTCCGGGACTAGCGAGGGAGACCCAGTACTTC. This sequence encodes CSASTPGLARETQYF.

This clonotype came up many times. The chain joins TRBV29-1 to TRBJ2-1, with a tentative D call TRBD2 (6 bases). Germline values: CDR1 SQVTM, CDR2 ANQGSEA. The CDR3 sequence is 11 residues long. The V and J ends lost 3 bases and 6 bases respectively, with 6 bases between them. The CDR3 loop reads CSVERGNEQFF. CDR3 DNA: TGCAGCGTTGAGCGGGGCAATGAGCAGTTCTTC.

This clonotype has ten or more counts. The junction departs from germline at one end; a sequencing error may be responsible. The J gene is TRBJ1-1, the V gene TRBV5-1, with D tentatively TRBD1 (5 bases). The CDR3 spans 15 residues. The V gene's germline CDR1 is SGHRS and CDR2 YFSETQ. The CDR3 loop reads CASSSPTASNTKAFF. The CDR3 DNA reads as TGCGCCAGCAGCTCCCCGACAGCTTCGAACACTAAAGCTTTCTTT.

There are many counts of this clonotype. V is TRBV20-1 and J is TRBJ1-2; D call uncertain. V shed 4 bases and J shed 8 bases, with 14 bases lying between them. Germline values: CDR1 DFQATT, CDR2 SNEGSKA (reference sequence). This CDR3 region has 12 residues. The CDR3 DNA is TGCAGTGCTAAGGACTCGTACTGGGGCTACACCTTC. It is translated as CSAKDSYWGYTF.

This clonotype was detected ten times or more. The chain joins TRBV6-5 to TRBJ1-1; D unresolved. The V end was cut by 5 bases, the J end by 8 bases, with 12 bases between. Per germline, CDR1 MNHEY and CDR2 SVGAGI. The CDR3 has 12 amino acids. The CDR3 nucleotides read TGTGCCAGCAGTCGTCCGGGAGCAGAAGCTTTCTTT. As protein: CASSRPGAEAFF.

In this sample, this clonotype turned up many times. The chain is built from TRBV6-2 or TRBV6-3 and TRBJ1-1; D possibly corresponds to TRBD1 (5 bases). Trimming cost V 2 bases and J 4 bases, with 11 bases left between them. The CDR3 totals 14 residues. Germline V gives CDR1 MNHEY, CDR2 SVGEGT. CDR3 protein: CASSYAQGFTEAFF. The CDR3 DNA sequence: TGTGCCAGCAGTTACGCTCAGGGTTTCACTGAAGCTTTCTTT.

DNA for the CDR3: TGCAGCGTTGAAGATCGAGGGGCCTACGAGCAGTACTTC. It encodes CSVEDRGAYEQYF. The chain joins TRBV29-1 to TRBJ2-7; D tentatively reads TRBD1 or TRBD2 (5 bases each). V was trimmed by 0 bases and J by 2 bases, leaving 8 bases between them. In germline, CDR1 is SQVTM, CDR2 ANQGSEA. This CDR3 comprises 13 residues.

The table lists this clonotype with many counts. The rearrangement uses TRBV20-1 and TRBJ1-5; TRBD1 agrees at 10 bases. Per the germline V gene, CDR1 is DFQATT and CDR2 is SNEGSKA (reference sequence). This CDR3 has 14 amino acids. V shed 1 base, J shed 5 bases, and the junction held 2 bases outside the gene matches. CDR3 sequence (DNA): TGCAGTGCTAGAGGCGGGACAGGGGATCAGCCCCAGCATTTT. This encodes CSARGGTGDQPQHF.

Many counts were recorded for this clonotype. The rearrangement uses TRBV9 and TRBJ2-1; 9 bases line up with TRBD2. With V trimmed by 0 bases and J by 8 bases, 3 bases remained unmatched. This CDR3 is built from 14 residues. Germline lookup yields CDR1 SGDLS and CDR2 YYNGEE. Written as DNA, the CDR3 is TGTGCCAGCAGCGTAGTCCCTAGCGGGGATGAGCAGTTCTTC. Its protein is CASSVVPSGDEQFF. Drawing the rest from reference TRBV9 and TRBJ2-1, the complete variable domain is DSGVTQTPKHLITATGQRVTLRCSPRSGDLSVYWYQQSLDQGLQFLIQYYNGEERAKGNILERFSAQQFPDLHSELNLSSLELGDSALYFCASSVVPSGDEQFFGPGTRLTVL.

Many counts were recorded for this clonotype. V and J are TRBV12-3 or TRBV12-4 and TRBJ2-2, with D maybe TRBD1 (5 bases). The CDR3 covers 16 residues. Trimming took off 5 bases at V and 1 base at J, with 14 bases between the two ends. For the CDR3, the DNA is TGTGCCAGCAGTCCGAGACAGAATTTGAACACCGGGGAGCTGTTTTTT. The encoded protein is CASSPRQNLNTGELFF.

The chain employs TRBV19 and TRBJ1-2, with D possibly TRBD1 on 6 matching bases. CDR1 and CDR2 (germline): LNHDA, SQIVND (reference sequence). With 7 bases removed from V and 4 bases from J, the gap between germline ends came to 13 bases. The CDR3 consists of 13 residues. The CDR3 DNA reads as TGTGCCAGTACGGAGACAGGCGTCTATGGCTACACCTTC. Translation gives CASTETGVYGYTF.